The entry below gives a single T cell receptor beta chain sequence along with its context. Antigen: not known. The data were taken from a study of shared clonotypes between healthy human individuals. Findings and caveats of the study: Sampling covered blood only; tissue repertoires likely differ.

This CDR3 is 14 amino acids long. Germline CDR1 reads SGHTA; CDR2 reads FQGNSA. V shed 5 bases and J shed 7 bases, with 12 bases lying between them. The authors' processing: Junction-only sequences without quality scores came from ImmunoSEQ, so filtering differed. TCRdb keeps only in-frame clones here, not all; method: immunoSEQ multiplex PCR. Clonal size and the V and J genes are those of that table, whereas D and trimming came from the DNA. Of 2 million to 2.5 million clones listed, 95% were seen once; the top ten hold roughly 0.13%. The TCR was taken from a man younger than 35 in good health. The V and J genes are TRBV7-2 and TRBJ1-6, with no clear D. The sequencing input was naive CD4+ T cells sorted from blood. The subset: CD45RA+ positively selected. CDR3 nucleotides: TGTGCCAGCAGCGCGGGTGGGAAAAATTCACCCCTCCACTTT. It yields the protein CASSAGGKNSPLHF.